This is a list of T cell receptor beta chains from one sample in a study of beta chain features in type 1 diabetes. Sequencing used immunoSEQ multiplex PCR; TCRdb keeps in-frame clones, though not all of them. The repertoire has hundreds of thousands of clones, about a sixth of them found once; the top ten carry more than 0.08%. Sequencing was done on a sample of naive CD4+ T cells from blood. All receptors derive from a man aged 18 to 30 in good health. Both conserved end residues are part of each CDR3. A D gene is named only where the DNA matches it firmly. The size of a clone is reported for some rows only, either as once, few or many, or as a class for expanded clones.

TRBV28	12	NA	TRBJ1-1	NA	TGTGCCAGCAGTTCCCTTTGGGGGGAAGCTTTCTTT	CASSSLWGEAFF
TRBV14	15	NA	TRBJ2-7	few	TGTGCCAGCAGCCCAAGATATCGGGGCTCCTACGAGCAGTACTTC	CASSPRYRGSYEQYF
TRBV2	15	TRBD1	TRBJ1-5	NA	TGTGCCAGCAGGGGGACAGGGTGGAGCAATCAGCCCCAGCATTTT	CASRGTGWSNQPQHF
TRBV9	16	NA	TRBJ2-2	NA	TGTGCCAGCACCCGAGGGGTCAGTCTGAGTACCGGGGAGCTGTTTTTT	CASTRGVSLSTGELFF
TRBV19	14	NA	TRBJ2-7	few	TGTGCCAGTAGGCCGGGACACCAAGCTTACGAGCAGTACTTC	CASRPGHQAYEQYF
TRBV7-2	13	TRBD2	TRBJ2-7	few	TGTGCCAGCAGCCGTCGGACTAGCGGGGAGCAGTACTTC	CASSRRTSGEQYF
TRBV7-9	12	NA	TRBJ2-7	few	TGTGCCAGCAGCTCTACAAGCTACGAGCAGTACTTC	CASSSTSYEQYF
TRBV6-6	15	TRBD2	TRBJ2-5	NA	TGTGCCAGCAGAGGACTAGCGGGTTTTCAAGAGACCCAGTACTTC	CASRGLAGFQETQYF
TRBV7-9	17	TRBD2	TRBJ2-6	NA	TGTGCCAGCAGCCAAGCGGGGAGGGACTCTGGGGCCAACGTCCTGACTTTC	CASSQAGRDSGANVLTF
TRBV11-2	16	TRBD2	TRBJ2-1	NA	TGTGCCAGCAGCTTTCTAGCGGCGTTCTCCTACAATGAGCAGTTCTTC	CASSFLAAFSYNEQFF
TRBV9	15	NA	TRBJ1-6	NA	TGTGCCAGCAGCGTAGAAGGACGTTCTGGATCACCCCTCCACTTT	CASSVEGRSGSPLHF
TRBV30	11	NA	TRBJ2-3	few	TGTGCCTGGAGTTTTTTGGATACGCAGTATTTT	CAWSFLDTQYF
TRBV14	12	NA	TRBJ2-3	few	TGTGCCAGCAGCCAAAGAATTAACCATTACTATTTT	CASSQRINHYYF
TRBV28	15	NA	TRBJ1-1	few	TGTGCCAGCAGCGACGGGGGCACTTCGAACACTGAAGCTTTCTTT	CASSDGGTSNTEAFF
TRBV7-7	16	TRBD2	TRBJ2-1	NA	TGTGCCAGCAGGCAAACTAGCGGGATGCGAAACAATGAGCAGTTCTTC	CASRQTSGMRNNEQFF
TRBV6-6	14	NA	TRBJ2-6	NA	TGTGCCAGCAGGGGGAATGGTGGGGCCAACGTCCTGACTTTC	CASRGNGGANVLTF
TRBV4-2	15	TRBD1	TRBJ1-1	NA	TGTGCCAGCAGCCGGACAGGACTAGGGAACACTGAAGCTTTCTTT	CASSRTGLGNTEAFF
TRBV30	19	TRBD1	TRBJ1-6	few	TGTGCCTGGAGGTCGTTTGACAGGGGAATAGATTCGGATAATTCACCCCTCCACTTT	CAWRSFDRGIDSDNSPLHF
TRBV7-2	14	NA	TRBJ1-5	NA	TGTGCCAGCAGCCTCGGGTCGGGCAATCAGCCCCAGCATTTT	CASSLGSGNQPQHF
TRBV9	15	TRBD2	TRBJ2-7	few	TGTGCCAGCAGCGTAGCGGGAGGGCCTTGGAACGAGCAGTACTTC	CASSVAGGPWNEQYF
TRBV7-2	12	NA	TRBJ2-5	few	TGTGCCAGCAGGCACGGCGGAGAGACCCAGTACTTC	CASRHGGETQYF
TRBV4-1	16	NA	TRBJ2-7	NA	TGCGCCAGTAGCCAAGCCCCGGTCGGGACTCCCTACGAGCAGTACTTC	CASSQAPVGTPYEQYF
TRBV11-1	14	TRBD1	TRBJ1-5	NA	TGTGCCAGCAGCTTAACACAGGGGAATCAGCCCCAGCATTTT	CASSLTQGNQPQHF
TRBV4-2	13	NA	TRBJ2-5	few	TGTGCCAGCAGCCAAGGGGTTCAAGAGACCCAGTACTTC	CASSQGVQETQYF
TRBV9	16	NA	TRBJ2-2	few	TGTGCCAGCAGCGTAGCAATGGAGCTCGTTGCCGGGGAGCTGTTTTTT	CASSVAMELVAGELFF
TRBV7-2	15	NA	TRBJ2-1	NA	TGTGCCAGCAGCTTAGATCGGGCTAGCAGGTATGAGCAGTTCTTC	CASSLDRASRYEQFF
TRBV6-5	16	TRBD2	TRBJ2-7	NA	TGTGCCAGCAGTTTCAGAACTAGCGAGAGCTCCTACGAGCAGTACTTC	CASSFRTSESSYEQYF
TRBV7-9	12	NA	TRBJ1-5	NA	TGTGCCAGCAGCTCCAAGAGCCAGCCCCAGCATTTT	CASSSKSQPQHF
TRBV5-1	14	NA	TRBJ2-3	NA	TGCGCCAGCAGCCCGTGGGCCATCACAGATACGCAGTATTTT	CASSPWAITDTQYF
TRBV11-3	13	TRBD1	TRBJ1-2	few	TGTGCCAGCAGCGCAGACAGGGGCTATGGCTACACCTTC	CASSADRGYGYTF
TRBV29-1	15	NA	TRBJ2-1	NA	TGCAGCGTTGAAGTAGGGGTCGGCTCCTACAATGAGCAGTTCTTC	CSVEVGVGSYNEQFF
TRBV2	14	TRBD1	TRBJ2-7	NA	TGTGCCAGCAGTGGGGACAGGGTTATCTACGAGCAGTACTTC	CASSGDRVIYEQYF
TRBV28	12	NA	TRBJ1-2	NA	TGTGCCAGCAGCGGACCGCTCTATGGCTACACCTTC	CASSGPLYGYTF
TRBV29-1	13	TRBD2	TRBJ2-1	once	TGCAGCGGGGGGGGTAGACTATACAATGAGCAGTTCTTC	CSGGGRLYNEQFF
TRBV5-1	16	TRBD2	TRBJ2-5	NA	TGCGCCAGCAACTCCGGGACTAGCGGCCCACAAGAGACCCAGTACTTC	CASNSGTSGPQETQYF
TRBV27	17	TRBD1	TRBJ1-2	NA	TGTGCCAGCAGTTTAAGAACAGGGGCAATTAGGATCTATGGCTACACCTTC	CASSLRTGAIRIYGYTF
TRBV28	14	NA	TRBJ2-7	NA	TGTGCCAGCAACCCCCAGCGGAAAGGCTACGAGCAGTACTTC	CASNPQRKGYEQYF
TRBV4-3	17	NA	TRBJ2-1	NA	TGCGCCAGCAGCCGATACAGGATCGGTACGCTAGCCAATGAGCAGTTCTTC	CASSRYRIGTLANEQFF
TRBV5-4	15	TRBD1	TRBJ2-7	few	TGTGCCAGCAGCTTGGCCCTACAGGGGACCTACGAGCAGTACTTC	CASSLALQGTYEQYF
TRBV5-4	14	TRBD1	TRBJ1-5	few	TGTGCCAGCAGCTTGGCAGGGGGTAATCAGCCCCAGCATTTT	CASSLAGGNQPQHF
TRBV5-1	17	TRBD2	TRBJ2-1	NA	TGCGCCAGCACCTTGGCGCCCGGGACTAGCAGTTCGAATGAGCAGTTCTTC	CASTLAPGTSSSNEQFF
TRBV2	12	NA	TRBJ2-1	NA	TGTGCCAGCAGTGGGAAAGGGTACGAGCAGTTCTTC	CASSGKGYEQFF
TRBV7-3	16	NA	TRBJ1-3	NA	TGTGCCAGCAGCTTATCACCGGGACTGGCTGGGAACACCATATATTTT	CASSLSPGLAGNTIYF
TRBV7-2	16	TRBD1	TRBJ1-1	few	TGTGCCAGCAGCCCCGCCGGGACAGAAGTGAACACTGAAGCTTTCTTT	CASSPAGTEVNTEAFF
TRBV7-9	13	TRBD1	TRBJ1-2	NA	TGTGCCAGCAGCCCCCGACAGGGCGGCGGCTACACCTTC	CASSPRQGGGYTF
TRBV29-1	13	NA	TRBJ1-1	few	TGCAGCGTTGCCCCAAGAATGGGGACTGAAGCTTTCTTT	CSVAPRMGTEAFF
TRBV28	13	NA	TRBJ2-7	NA	TGTGCCAGCAGTTTACGAGTAACCTACGAGCAGTACTTC	CASSLRVTYEQYF